This TCR beta chain is from a study of blood T cell repertoires in COVID-19 (dated by TCRdb to 2020 to 2021). Some background on the complete study: Samples from collaborators originated in the United States, Italy and Spain and spanned both the acute and convalescent phases of COVID-19. The repertoires were made available in a free public database intended to serve as a resource for research on the immune response to SARS-CoV-2. The material from the prospective study consisted of cDNA or gDNA derived from T cells, B-cell-depleted T cells, or PBMCs. Sample metadata almost always included a de-identified subject ID, COVID-19 status, age in years and sex. Subjects who had been exposed to COVID-19, were actively infected with it, or had recovered from it provided the deeply sampled blood TCRbeta repertoires that made up the dataset. Where available, HLA class I and class II types were obtained from metadata supplied by the sample provider rather than from assay-based typing. The samples were drawn from two sources: the first 160 participants of the ongoing ImmuneRACE study, and 950 to 1,500 subjects contributed by 6 global collaborators.

Deletion took 1 base off V and 2 bases off J, with a span of 11 bases between the germline ends. In the germline V gene, CDR1 corresponds to SGHTA and CDR2 to FQGNSA. The CDR3 has 15 amino acids, counting the end cysteine and phenylalanine. Solely the CDR3 DNA is kept, with 45 bases framed from the first base. A note on this clone: This clone's antigen is unknown. Base qualities are not provided; no much larger clone lies one nucleotide away.

TCRbeta CDR3 regions were amplified from genomic DNA using the immunoSEQ Assay, a bias-controlled multiplex PCR. In the source study's methods: Within the assay, amplification of reference gene primers was used to estimate how many nucleated cells each sample contained. To quantify the absolute abundance of each unique TCRbeta CDR3 rearrangement, sequence reads were collapsed and filtered. For each sample, productive Simpson clonality was calculated as the square root of Simpson's diversity index over productive rearrangements. TCRdb retrieved this table from immuneACCESS and kept in-frame rearrangements only. Not all clones are present; in checked studies, unresolved V genes account for under half, and no reason is known for the remainder. From that table come the V and J calls and clone size; the DNA was used to work out D and trimming. The sample includes more than 350,000 clones, with around 89% observed a single time. Clones ranked in the top ten supply about 2.9% of the sample.

The paper's findings and limits, for the study overall: The amount of clinical and demographic metadata varied by source and participant and was provided uncurated.

At one collaborating source in Seattle, patients were enrolled during active infection and were followed longitudinally through the course of disease. Whole blood was collected in K2EDTA tubes by collaborating institutions according to the institutions' own protocols. Collaborator samples were shipped for TCRbeta analysis as frozen whole blood, isolated PBMCs, or DNA extracted from either sample type. The source of this sequence is a young woman with COVID-19, enrolled during active disease. The sequence is built from TRBV7-2 and TRBJ1-1; TRBD1 is a possible D gene, resting on 5 matching bases. Sequencing was performed on peripheral blood. The bases read TGTGCCAGCAGCTTAGGAGGGGCGGGAAACACTGAAGCTTTCTTT. Translated, this gives CASSLGGAGNTEAFF. Beyond the CDR3, the reference TRBV7-2 and TRBJ1-1 genes provide the residues; the full variable domain reads: GAGVSQSPSNKVTEKGKDVELRCDPISGHTALYWYRQSLGQGLEFLIYFQGNSAPDKSGLPSDRFSAERTGGSVSTLTIQRTQQEDSAVYLCASSLGGAGNTEAFFGQGTRLTVV.